Given below is one TCR beta chain in context. Its antigen is not identified. Through a sample-barcoded 5' primer and a J-beta primer mix, a second PCR was run for roughly 7 to 11 cycles. Via MiXCR, TCRdb re-called the 5' RACE reads, giving one row per CDR3 protein. The sample shows about 1 million distinct CDR3 sequences, roughly 45% of them seen only once. The sample comes from a study of blood T cells in healthy people across ages. Study outcomes and limitations: Naive T cell percentage showed a strong correlation with the diversity of TCR beta.

Samples each had at least 5 micrograms of total RNA extracted. With 5 bases removed from V and 0 bases from J, the gap between germline ends came to 11 bases. This CDR3 is 14 amino acids long. Germline V gene data show CDR1 as MNHEY and CDR2 as SMNVEV (reference sequence). V gene TRBV27 combines with J gene TRBJ2-7, with a possible D match to TRBD1 (6 bases). Input material: blood. The sequence derives from a woman in her sixties or seventies in good health. The CDR3 region is CASSGYRASYEQYF. The DNA for the CDR3 is TGTGCCAGCAGTGGATACAGGGCCTCCTACGAGCAGTACTTC.